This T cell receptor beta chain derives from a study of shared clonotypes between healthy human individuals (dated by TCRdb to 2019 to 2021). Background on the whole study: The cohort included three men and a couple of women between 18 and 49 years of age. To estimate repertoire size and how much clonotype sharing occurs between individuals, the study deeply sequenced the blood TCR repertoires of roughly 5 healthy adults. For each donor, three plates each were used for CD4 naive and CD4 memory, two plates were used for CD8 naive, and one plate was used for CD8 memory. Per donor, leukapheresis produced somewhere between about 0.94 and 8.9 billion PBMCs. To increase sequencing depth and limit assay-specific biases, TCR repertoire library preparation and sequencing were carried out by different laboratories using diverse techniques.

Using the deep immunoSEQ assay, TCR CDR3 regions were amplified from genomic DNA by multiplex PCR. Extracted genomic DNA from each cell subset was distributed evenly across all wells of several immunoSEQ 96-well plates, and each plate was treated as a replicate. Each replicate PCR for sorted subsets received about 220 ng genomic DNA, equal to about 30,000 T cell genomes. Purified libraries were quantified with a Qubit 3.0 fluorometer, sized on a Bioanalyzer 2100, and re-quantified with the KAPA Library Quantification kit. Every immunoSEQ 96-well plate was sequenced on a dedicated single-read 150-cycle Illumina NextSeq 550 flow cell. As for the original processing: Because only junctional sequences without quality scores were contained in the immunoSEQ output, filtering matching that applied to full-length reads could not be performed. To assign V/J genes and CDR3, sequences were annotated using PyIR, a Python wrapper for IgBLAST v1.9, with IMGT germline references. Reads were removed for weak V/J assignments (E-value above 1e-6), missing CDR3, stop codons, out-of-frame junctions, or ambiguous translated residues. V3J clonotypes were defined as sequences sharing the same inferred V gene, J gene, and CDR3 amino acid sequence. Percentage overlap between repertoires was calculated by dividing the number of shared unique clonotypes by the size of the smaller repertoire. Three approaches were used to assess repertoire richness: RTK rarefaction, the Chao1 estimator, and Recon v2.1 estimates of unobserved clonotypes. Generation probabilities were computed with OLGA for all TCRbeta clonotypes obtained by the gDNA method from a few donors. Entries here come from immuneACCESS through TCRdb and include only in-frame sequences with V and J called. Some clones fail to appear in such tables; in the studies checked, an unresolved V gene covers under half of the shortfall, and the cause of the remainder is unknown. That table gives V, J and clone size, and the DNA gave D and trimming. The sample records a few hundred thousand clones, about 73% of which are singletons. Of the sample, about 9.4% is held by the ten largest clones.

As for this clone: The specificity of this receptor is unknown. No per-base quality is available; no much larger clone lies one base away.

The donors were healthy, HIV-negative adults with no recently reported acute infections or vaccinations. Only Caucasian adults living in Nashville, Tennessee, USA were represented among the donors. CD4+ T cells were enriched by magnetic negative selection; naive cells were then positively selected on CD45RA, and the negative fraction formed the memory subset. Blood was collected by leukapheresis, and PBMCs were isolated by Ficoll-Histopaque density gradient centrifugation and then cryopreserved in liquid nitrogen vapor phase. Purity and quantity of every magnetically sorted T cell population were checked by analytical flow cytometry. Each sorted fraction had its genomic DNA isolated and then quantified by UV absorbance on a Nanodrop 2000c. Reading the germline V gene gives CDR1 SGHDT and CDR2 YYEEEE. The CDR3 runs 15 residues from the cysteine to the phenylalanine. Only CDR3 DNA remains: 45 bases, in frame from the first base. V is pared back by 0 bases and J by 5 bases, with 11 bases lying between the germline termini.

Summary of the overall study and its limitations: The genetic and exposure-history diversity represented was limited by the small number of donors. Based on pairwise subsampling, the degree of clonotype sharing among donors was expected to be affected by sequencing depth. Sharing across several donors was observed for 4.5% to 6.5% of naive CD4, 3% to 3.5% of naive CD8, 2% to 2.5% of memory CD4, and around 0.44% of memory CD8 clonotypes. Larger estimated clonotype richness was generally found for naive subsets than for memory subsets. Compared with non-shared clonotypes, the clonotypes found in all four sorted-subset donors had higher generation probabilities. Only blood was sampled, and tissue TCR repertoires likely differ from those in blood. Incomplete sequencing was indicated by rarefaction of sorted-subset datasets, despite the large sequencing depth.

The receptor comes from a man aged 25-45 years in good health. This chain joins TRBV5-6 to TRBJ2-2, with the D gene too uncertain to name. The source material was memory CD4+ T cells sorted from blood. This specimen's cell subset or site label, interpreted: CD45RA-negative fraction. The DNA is TGTGCCAGCAGCTTGGGTCCAGGTCTTACCGGGGAGCTGTTTTTT. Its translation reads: CASSLGPGLTGELFF.